The 21 T cell receptor beta chains below all came from one sample that was sequenced in a study of T cell changes during pregnancy in multiple sclerosis. Repertoires were generated with immunoSEQ multiplex PCR, while TCRdb's copy carries only in-frame clones and drops some. In the table there are around 31,000 clones, about 91% of which are singletons. The source material was CD8+ T cells from peripheral blood mononuclear cells, sampled in the first trimester of pregnancy. These receptors originate from a female donor with multiple sclerosis, enrolled in a pregnancy study.

This chain joins TRBV7-9 and TRBJ1-2; 10 bases match TRBD1. CDR3 length: 15 amino acids. The germline V gene encodes CDR1 SEHNR and CDR2 FQNEAQ (reference sequence). The junction had 9 bases not matched to a gene; V was cut back by 5 bases and J by 6 bases. CDR3 sequence: CASSPRTGGWNGYTF. As DNA, the CDR3 is TGTGCCAGCAGCCCCCGGACAGGGGGGTGGAATGGCTACACCTTC. The whole variable domain, filled in from reference TRBV7-9 and TRBJ1-2, reads DTGVSQNPRHKITKRGQNVTFRCDPISEHNRLYWYRQTLGQGPEFLTYFQNEAQLEKSRLLSDRFSAERPKGSFSTLEIQRTEQGDSAMYLCASSPRTGGWNGYTFGSGTRLTVV.

This clone was counted once. The V gene is TRBV27, the J gene TRBJ2-5, with 10 bases aligning to TRBD1. Germline lookup yields CDR1 MNHEY and CDR2 SMNVEV (reference sequence). Losses at the gene ends were 6 bases for V and 0 bases for J; bases not matched to a gene: 4. The CDR3 consists of 15 residues. The CDR3 bases are TGTGCCAGCAGGATGGGGACAGGGGACCAAGAGACCCAGTACTTC. Translated: CASRMGTGDQETQYF.

The chain joins TRBV5-6 to TRBJ1-5; 10 nucleotides align to TRBD1. The CDR3 consists of 16 residues. The V and J ends lost 5 bases and 5 bases, in that order; junction bases with no gene match: 10. Germline V gene sequence: CDR1 SGHDT, CDR2 YYEEEE. This chain's CDR3 is CASSSTGTGAYQPQHF. DNA of the CDR3: TGTGCCAGCAGTTCTACCGGGACAGGGGCGTATCAGCCCCAGCATTTT.

V gene TRBV19 combines with J gene TRBJ2-3; D uncertain. In germline, CDR1 is LNHDA, CDR2 SQIVND (reference sequence). The CDR3 sequence is 14 residues long. Trimming stripped 2 bases from V and 2 bases from J, with 8 bases between. The DNA of the CDR3 is TGTGCCAGTAGTATACAGGCACACACAGATACGCAGTATTTT. Amino acids: CASSIQAHTDTQYF.

The chain uses TRBV10-2 and TRBJ2-1; 10 nucleotides match TRBD2. V shed 10 bases and J 4 bases; nucleotides not matched to a gene: 10. Germline-derived CDR1 and CDR2 are WSHSY and SAAADI. The length of the CDR3 is 15 residues. In DNA form, the CDR3 reads TGCGCCACCTTTACTAGCGGGGAACCTTACAATGAGCAGTTCTTC. Its protein is CATFTSGEPYNEQFF.

The rearrangement joins TRBV4-3 to TRBJ2-2; TRBD2 might be the D (5 bases). The CDR3 sequence is 14 residues long. The V and J ends lost 8 bases and 4 bases respectively, with 14 bases between them. Germline CDR1 reads LGHNA; CDR2 reads YSLEER. The CDR3 sequence: CASARGMSTGELFF. For the CDR3, the DNA is TGCGCCAGCGCACGGGGTATGAGCACCGGGGAGCTGTTTTTT.

The table lists this clone with a few counts. The chain uses TRBV5-5 and TRBJ1-1, with 8 bases matching TRBD1. The V gene end was trimmed by 4 bases and the J gene end by 4 bases; junction bases not matched to a gene: 9. The CDR3 loop spans 15 amino acids. Germline CDR1 SGHKS, CDR2 YYEKEE (reference sequence). CDR3 region: CASSVDRGPGTEAFF. The CDR3 nucleotides are TGTGCCAGCAGCGTAGACAGGGGTCCTGGCACTGAAGCTTTCTTT. The entire variable domain, with the rest obtained from reference TRBV5-5 and TRBJ1-1, is as follows: DAGVTQSPTHLIKTRGQQVTLRCSPISGHKSVSWYQQVLGQGPQFIFQYYEKEERGRGNFPDRFSARQFPNYSSELNVNALLLGDSALYLCASSVDRGPGTEAFFGQGTRLTVV.

V and J are TRBV18 and TRBJ2-7; possibly TRBD1 for D (6 bases). V was clipped by 2 bases and J by 3 bases, with 14 bases between them. The CDR3 has 15 amino acids. The germline gives CDR1 KGHSH, CDR2 LQKENI. This CDR3 reads CASSPDRILVYEQYF. CDR3 DNA: TGTGCCAGCTCACCAGACAGGATTCTCGTCTACGAGCAGTACTTC.

The chain joins TRBV2 to TRBJ2-7, with 9 nucleotides matching TRBD2. Losses at the gene ends were 3 bases for V and 3 bases for J; bases not matched to a gene: 6. CDR1 is SNHLY and CDR2 is FYNNEI in the germline V gene. The CDR3 runs to 15 residues. The CDR3 reads CASSDYLAGLYEQYF. In DNA form, the CDR3 reads TGTGCCAGCAGTGATTACCTAGCGGGACTCTACGAGCAGTACTTC.

The genes are TRBV27 and TRBJ1-2, with D tentatively TRBD1 (5 bases). The V end was cut by 5 bases, the J end by 0 bases, with 13 bases between. Germline V gene lookup returns CDR1 MNHEY and CDR2 SMNVEV (reference sequence). CDR3 size: 15 residues. For the CDR3, the DNA is TGTGCCAGCAGTACAAGACAGTTAGCTAACTATGGCTACACCTTC. Protein sequence: CASSTRQLANYGYTF.

The chain employs TRBV27 and TRBJ2-6, with D maybe TRBD1 (6 bases). CDR1 and CDR2 from the germline V gene are MNHEY and SMNVEV (reference sequence). The V end was cut by 8 bases, the J end by 0 bases, with 17 bases between. This CDR3 has 17 residues. The CDR3 is CASGPRGLSSGANVLTF. CDR3 bases: TGTGCCAGCGGGCCCAGGGGCCTGAGCTCTGGGGCCAACGTCCTGACTTTC.

The V gene is TRBV27, the J gene TRBJ1-5; TRBD1 might be the D (6 bases). This CDR3 is 13 amino acids long. V lost 8 bases and J 3 bases, leaving 11 bases between the germline ends. CDR1 and CDR2 from the germline V gene are MNHEY and SMNVEV (reference sequence). CDR3 amino acids: CASGGQSNQPQHF. The CDR3 DNA sequence: TGTGCCAGCGGAGGACAGTCCAATCAGCCCCAGCATTTT.

The V and J genes are TRBV7-6 and TRBJ2-1; D possibly corresponds to TRBD2 (6 bases). V lost 2 bases, J lost 3 bases, and 11 bases lay in between. The CDR3 length is 15 residues. The germline gives CDR1 SGHVS, CDR2 FNYEAQ. CDR3: CASSLRRGFYNEQFF. Written as DNA, the CDR3 is TGTGCCAGCAGCTTACGGCGGGGCTTCTACAATGAGCAGTTCTTC.

This clone was detected only a few times. The chain uses TRBV4-3 and TRBJ1-5; no clear D. The CDR3 contains 15 residues. The V gene lost 4 bases and the J gene lost 4 bases, with 14 bases spanning the gap. The V gene's germline CDR1 is LGHNA and CDR2 YSLEER. The CDR3 protein is CASSLFRQTNQPQHF. The CDR3 DNA reads as TGCGCCAGCAGCCTCTTCCGACAAACTAATCAGCCCCAGCATTTT.

This chain connects TRBV13 to TRBJ1-3; D is ambiguous. Germline-derived CDR1 and CDR2 are PRHDT and FYEKMQ (reference sequence). The CDR3 has 14 amino acids. V lost 0 bases, J lost 0 bases, and 3 bases lay in between. CDR3 DNA: TGTGCCAGCAGCTTAGGCAGCTCTGGAAACACCATATATTTT. This codes for CASSLGSSGNTIYF.

V and J are TRBV30 and TRBJ1-2; TRBD1 is a possible D gene (6 bases). Germline CDR1 GTSNPN, CDR2 SVGIG (reference sequence). The CDR3 spans 13 residues. The V end was cut by 3 bases, the J end by 5 bases, with 13 bases between. For the CDR3, the DNA is TGTGCCTGGAGGGACGGGACACCTTATGGCTACACCTTC. It specifies CAWRDGTPYGYTF.

The chain uses TRBV30 and TRBJ1-2; 8 nucleotides line up with TRBD1. Looked up from germline, CDR1 is GTSNPN and CDR2 is SVGIG (reference sequence). This CDR3 has 14 residues. Germline trimming cut 3 bases from V and 8 bases from J; bases unmatched to any gene: 11. The CDR3 region has the DNA TGTGCCTGGAGCGGGACAGGATCATTAGTAGGCTACACCTTC. Its protein is CAWSGTGSLVGYTF.

The chain has TRBV5-6 and TRBJ1-2; D perhaps matches TRBD1 (5 bases). The CDR3 totals 13 residues. The germline V and J ends were trimmed by 0 bases and 4 bases, with 7 bases remaining between them. Looked up from germline, CDR1 is SGHDT and CDR2 is YYEEEE. Written as DNA, the CDR3 is TGTGCCAGCAGCTTGGGACAGAGCTATGGCTACACCTTC. Translating it yields CASSLGQSYGYTF. Full variable domain (outside the CDR3, taken from reference TRBV5-6 and TRBJ1-2): DAGVTQSPTHLIKTRGQQVTLRCSPKSGHDTVSWYQQALGQGPQFIFQYYEEEERQRGNFPDRFSGHQFPNYSSELNVNALLLGDSALYLCASSLGQSYGYTFGSGTRLTVV.

CDR3 DNA sequence: TGTGCCAGCAGCTTAGAGGGACAGATGAACACTGAAGCTTTCTTT. It is translated as CASSLEGQMNTEAFF. This sequence joins TRBV11-1 and TRBJ1-1, with 7 nucleotides matching TRBD1. Looked up from germline, CDR1 is SGHAT and CDR2 is FQDESV (reference sequence). Losses at the gene ends were 1 base for V and 0 bases for J; bases not matched to a gene: 2. The CDR3 length is 15 residues.

The chain combines TRBV4-3 with TRBJ2-7; 8 bases are shared with TRBD2. Per germline, CDR1 LGHNA and CDR2 YSLEER. With V trimmed by 1 base and J by 5 bases, 10 bases remained unmatched. The CDR3 has 16 residues. For the CDR3, the DNA is TGCGCCAGCAGCCAAGTTCCGGGGGGGCTTCCCCACGAGCAGTACTTC. It is translated as CASSQVPGGLPHEQYF.

This chain uses TRBV7-9 with TRBJ2-3; D gene ambiguous. Trimming left V 3 bases short and J 0 bases short, with 10 bases between. Germline V gene sequence: CDR1 SEHNR, CDR2 FQNEAQ (reference sequence). The CDR3 length is 15 residues. The CDR3 is CASSFSSSSTDTQYF. DNA for the CDR3: TGTGCCAGCAGCTTTAGTAGCTCTAGCACAGATACGCAGTATTTT.